This is a list of T cell receptor beta chains from one sample in a study of blood T cell repertoires in COVID-19. The data were produced by immunoSEQ multiplex PCR, yet TCRdb's version contains in-frame clones alone and is incomplete. The table includes more than 70,000 clones, less than 90% detected once. Specimen: peripheral blood. The receptor set was obtained from a woman aged 80 or over with acute or convalescent COVID-19. CDR3s include the opening cysteine and the closing phenylalanine or tryptophan. D genes are given only for firm matches. Some rows have no size entry. The others give once, few or many, or a class for an expanded clone.

-,TRBJ2-7,many,16,TRBV6-1,CASSEVRAQGPYEQYF,TGTGCCAGCAGTGAAGTTAGGGCACAGGGCCCCTACGAGCAGTACTTC
-,TRBJ1-2,-,15,TRBV28,CASSLQGDWGYGYTF,TGTGCCAGCAGTTTGCAGGGTGACTGGGGCTATGGCTACACCTTC
TRBD2,TRBJ2-3,-,15,TRBV6-5,CASRTSGGATDTQYF,TGTGCCAGCAGGACTAGCGGGGGGGCCACAGATACGCAGTATTTT
-,TRBJ1-2,-,13,TRBV6-5,CASSTTGNYGYTF,TGTGCCAGCAGCACCACAGGGAACTATGGCTACACCTTC
-,TRBJ1-2,-,14,TRBV19,CASSGGPTYYGYTF,TGTGCCAGTAGTGGAGGGCCCACGTACTATGGCTACACCTTC
TRBD1,TRBJ2-2,-,15,TRBV27,CASSFRDRGTGELFF,TGTGCCAGCAGTTTCCGGGACAGGGGCACCGGGGAGCTGTTTTTT
TRBD1,TRBJ1-2,-,13,TRBV28,CATLAGGNYGYTF,TGTGCCACCCTGGCAGGGGGCAACTATGGCTACACCTTC
-,TRBJ1-1,-,13,TRBV24-1,CATSAGSNTEAFF,TGTGCCACCAGTGCGGGTTCGAACACTGAAGCTTTCTTT
TRBD2,TRBJ2-1,-,15,TRBV6-5,CASSSSAGGYNEQFF,TGTGCCAGCAGCTCCTCAGCGGGGGGGTACAATGAGCAGTTCTTC
-,TRBJ2-7,-,12,TRBV5-6,CASSLRQYEQYF,TGTGCCAGCAGCTTGCGTCAGTACGAGCAGTACTTC